Following are 10 T cell receptor beta chains from one sample sequenced in a study of T cell repertoires in cytomegalovirus infection. TCRdb reanalysed the reads using MiXCR and keeps one entry per CDR3 protein. The sample gives around 740,000 distinct CDR3 sequences, less than 40% of which show up once; under 3.5% is in the top ten. Sequencing used PBMCs. Receptor source: a human donor in good health (CMV status not recorded). Some clones in this sample may be carry-over from other donors' samples.

This clonotype came up once. One end of the junction does not line up with germline, which may come from a read error. The chain recombines TRBV18 with TRBJ1-4, with TRBD1 as a possible D gene (6 bases). From germline, CDR1 is KGHSH and CDR2 LQKENI. This CDR3 is built from 12 residues. The CDR3 sequence is CASSQGSEKPVW. DNA of the CDR3: TGTGCAAGCTCACAGGGAAGTGAAAAACCGGTTTGG. Together with reference TRBV18 and TRBJ1-4, the CDR3 gives the full variable domain: NAGVMQNPRHLVRRRGQEARLRCSPMKGHSHVYWYRQLPEEGLKFMVYLQKENIIDESGMPKERFSAEFPKEGPSILRIQQVVRGDSAAYFCASSQGSEKPVWGSGTQLSVL.

The genes are TRBV20-1 and TRBJ2-7; 10 bases line up with TRBD1. This CDR3 comprises 14 residues. Germline CDR1 DFQATT, CDR2 SNEGSKA (reference sequence). The ends lost 6 bases at V and 6 bases at J; junction bases unmatched: 11. The CDR3 loop is CSAIPGQGWSEQYF. The CDR3 bases are TGCAGTGCCATACCGGGACAGGGGTGGTCCGAGCAGTACTTC.

The gene calls are TRBV28 and TRBJ1-5; D is perhaps TRBD1 (5 bases). The germline V gene encodes CDR1 MDHEN and CDR2 SYDVKM. This CDR3 has 15 residues. Deletions cut 6 bases from V and 1 base from J, with 13 bases between. Here the CDR3 DNA reads TGTGCCAGCAGGCGGGGGGTTAGGAGCAATCAGCCCCAGCATTTT. Its protein is CASRRGVRSNQPQHF.

The sample holds one count of this clonotype. Germline is not matched at one junction end, which may reflect a read error. The V gene is TRBV5-6, the J gene TRBJ1-1; a possible D gene is TRBD1 (5 bases). The germline V gene has CDR1 SGHDT and CDR2 YYEEEE. The length of the CDR3 is 12 residues. The CDR3 bases are TGTACCAGCAGCTTTTTGACAGCTGAAGCTTTCTTT. Translating gives CTSSFLTAEAFF.

A single count supports this clonotype. In this CDR3 the conserved last residue, phenylalanine or tryptophan, is missing, so a read error is likely. The chain joins TRBV12-3 or TRBV12-4 to TRBJ1-4; D is perhaps TRBD1 (5 bases). The V and J ends lost 4 bases and 5 bases respectively, with 11 bases between them. CDR3 length equals 14 residues. CDR3 protein: CASSSPDKNEKLFC. CDR3 nucleotides: TGTGCCAGCAGTTCCCCGGACAAGAATGAAAAACTGTTTTGT.

In this sample, this clonotype turned up a few times. The chain combines TRBV19 with TRBJ1-5, with D unresolved. This CDR3 is built from 14 residues. Trimming left V 3 bases short and J 0 bases short, with 6 bases between. Germline V gene lookup returns CDR1 LNHDA and CDR2 SQIVND (reference sequence). CDR3 sequence reads: CASSIMGSNQPQHF. DNA for the CDR3: TGTGCCAGTAGTATTATGGGTAGCAATCAGCCCCAGCATTTT.

In the case of this clonotype: The conserved phenylalanine or tryptophan is not found at the CDR3 terminus, so this likely reflects a read error. The chain is built from TRBV7-2 and TRBJ2-5; 9 bases map to TRBD2. V trimming: 1 base; J trimming: 2 bases; junction bases outside the gene matches: 5. The CDR3 spans 16 residues. Germline CDR1 reads SGHTA; CDR2 reads FQGNSA. Written as DNA, the CDR3 is TGTGCCAGCAGCTTAGTCACCACTAGCGGGCAAGAGACCCAGTACTTA. It is translated as CASSLVTTSGQETQYL.

The CDR3 DNA reads as TGCAGTGCTAGGCGAGGGGCTGTGTTTGGCTACACCTTC. As protein: CSARRGAVFGYTF. This sequence joins TRBV20-1 and TRBJ1-2; D may be TRBD1 (5 bases). V was cut by 3 bases and J by 7 bases, with 15 bases left in between. This CDR3 is 13 amino acids long. Germline V gene lookup returns CDR1 DFQATT and CDR2 SNEGSKA (reference sequence).

This clonotype has more than one count but fewer than ten. The chain employs TRBV5-8 and TRBJ2-5, with a possible D match to TRBD2 (5 bases). Per germline, CDR1 SGHTS and CDR2 YDEGEE. The CDR3 extends over 14 amino acids. V was trimmed by 0 bases and J by 5 bases, leaving 11 bases between them. The CDR3 here is CASSLDGTGETQYF. In DNA, the CDR3 is TGTGCCAGCAGCTTGGACGGCACGGGGGAGACCCAGTACTTC.

There are many counts of this clonotype. The V call is TRBV20-1, the J call TRBJ1-6; tentative D call: TRBD1 (6 bases). The V and J ends lost 1 base and 6 bases respectively, with 13 bases between them. The CDR3 covers 15 residues. Germline assignment: CDR1 DFQATT and CDR2 SNEGSKA (reference sequence). The CDR3 DNA sequence: TGCAGTGCTAGAGGGGGAACAGGGTTTAATTCACCCCTCCACTTT. Residues: CSARGGTGFNSPLHF.